A selection of T cell receptor beta chains follows, all from one sample in a study of OX40 agonist ivuxolimab in advanced cancers. Clones were sequenced by immunoSEQ multiplex PCR, and TCRdb holds only the in-frame ones, with some missing. Of tens of thousands of clones detected, about 89% appear once; the ten largest clones hold 0.43%. The source material was CD4+ or CD8+ T cells sorted from blood, sampled in a trial of the OX40 agonist ivuxolimab. These receptors were collected from an adult with an advanced solid tumor such as melanoma, head and neck, liver or kidney cancer. Both conserved end residues are part of each CDR3. Each record gives: J gene, V gene, D gene, clone size, CDR3 DNA, CDR3 protein. D genes are given only for firm matches. Not all rows give a size; the values are once, few, many and, for expanded clones, a class.

TRBJ2-3 | TRBV7-2 | . | . | TGTGCCAGCAGCTTAGTCCGAGATACGCAGTATTTT | CASSLVRDTQYF
TRBJ1-2 | TRBV18 | . | once | TGTGCCAGCTCACCAACGACGGACTATGGCTACACCTTC | CASSPTTDYGYTF
TRBJ2-7 | TRBV28 | TRBD1 | . | TGTGCCAGCAGAGGACAGGGGGCGCCTTCATACGAGCAGTACTTC | CASRGQGAPSYEQYF
TRBJ2-7 | TRBV6-1 | . | . | TGTGCCAGCAGTGCGTCCACGGGACCAGCCTACGAGCAGTACTTC | CASSASTGPAYEQYF
TRBJ2-1 | TRBV25-1 | TRBD2 | . | TGTGCCAGCAGTGAAGGGAAAGGGAGGGCTAACTATGAGCAGTTCTTC | CASSEGKGRANYEQFF
TRBJ2-7 | TRBV28 | . | . | TGTGCCAGCAGTCCGCGGTACGAGCAGTACTTC | CASSPRYEQYF
TRBJ2-4 | TRBV5-4 | TRBD1 | . | TGTGCCAGCAGCTCAGGACAGGGCCCAAACATTCAGTACTTC | CASSSGQGPNIQYF
TRBJ2-7 | TRBV27 | . | once | TGTGCCAGCAGTTTGGAGGGTGGGGACACTTCCTACGAGCAGTACTTC | CASSLEGGDTSYEQYF
TRBJ2-7 | TRBV29-1 | . | once | TGCAGCGTTGTAGAGGGACTGAACTCCTACGAGCAGTACTTC | CSVVEGLNSYEQYF
TRBJ2-7 | TRBV11-2 | . | . | TGTGCCAGCAGCCCTGCGGATCTTCAGTACTTC | CASSPADLQYF
TRBJ1-1 | TRBV27 | . | . | TGTGCCAGCAGTTTCCGACAGGCTAACACTGAAGCTTTCTTT | CASSFRQANTEAFF
TRBJ2-7 | TRBV11-3 | . | . | TGTGCCAGCAGCCAAGGGGTCCACGAGCAGTACTTC | CASSQGVHEQYF
TRBJ1-3 | TRBV23-1 | . | . | TGCGCCAGCACCTCGGGAGGCCATGGAAACACCATATATTTT | CASTSGGHGNTIYF
TRBJ2-6 | TRBV28 | TRBD2 | once | TGTGCCAGCCAGAAACTAGCGGGAGAGGCTGGGGCCAACGTCCTGACTTTC | CASQKLAGEAGANVLTF
TRBJ2-1 | TRBV5-1 | . | . | TGCGCCAGCAGCCCTACTCCACAGGGCTCCTACAATGAGCAGTTCTTC | CASSPTPQGSYNEQFF
TRBJ2-7 | TRBV27 | . | once | TGTGCCAGCAGTCTTCTACATAGGGGGGAGCAGTACTTC | CASSLLHRGEQYF
TRBJ1-4 | TRBV28 | . | few | TGTGCCAGCAGTTCCGCCGTAACTAATGAAAAACTGTTTTTT | CASSSAVTNEKLFF
TRBJ2-7 | TRBV6-6 | TRBD2 | . | TGTGCCAGCAGTTACCCGGGGGGGGCCTACGAGCAGTACTTC | CASSYPGGAYEQYF
TRBJ1-2 | TRBV6-1 | . | . | TGTGCCAGCAGTGTAGAACAGCACTATGGCTACACCTTC | CASSVEQHYGYTF
TRBJ2-1 | TRBV7-7 | TRBD2 | once | TGTGCTAGCAGCCCCGGGGGGGTCACCTACAATGAGCAGTTCTTC | CASSPGGVTYNEQFF
TRBJ1-1 | TRBV23-1 | . | . | TGCGCCAGCAGTCATTCAGCTTTCTTT | CASSHSAFF
TRBJ1-5 | TRBV28 | . | . | TGTGCCAGCAGTTTTCTATTTGGCAATCAGCCCCAGCATTTT | CASSFLFGNQPQHF
TRBJ1-1 | TRBV2 | TRBD1 | . | TGTGCCAGCAGTAAACAGGGGATGAACACTGAAGCTTTCTTT | CASSKQGMNTEAFF
TRBJ2-5 | TRBV12-5 | TRBD2 | . | TGTGCTAGTGGTGACCCAGCGGGGAGGCAAGAGACCCAGTACTTC | CASGDPAGRQETQYF
TRBJ2-1 | TRBV10-1 | TRBD2 | once | TGCGCCAGCAGTGGGTCCCTAGCGGGAGTAAGGAATGAGCAGTTCTTC | CASSGSLAGVRNEQFF
TRBJ1-3 | TRBV9 | . | . | TGTGCCAGCAGCGTAGCTGCCGGAAACACCATATATTTT | CASSVAAGNTIYF
TRBJ2-1 | TRBV7-8 | TRBD2 | . | TGTGCCAGCAGCTCAAGTTCGTGGACTAGCGGGGGGCCCCAGTTCTTC | CASSSSSWTSGGPQFF
TRBJ2-1 | TRBV7-8 | . | . | TGTGCCAGCAGCTTCGCCGGGGGTACCACCTACAATGAGCAGTTCTTC | CASSFAGGTTYNEQFF
TRBJ1-3 | TRBV28 | . | . | TGTGCCAGCAGTTTCTCATCCAACATAGGCTCTGGAAACACCATATATTTT | CASSFSSNIGSGNTIYF
TRBJ2-1 | TRBV6-5 | . | . | TGTGCCAGCAGTAAAAACAGGGTGGGTGTAGGTGAGCAGTTCTTC | CASSKNRVGVGEQFF
TRBJ2-5 | TRBV5-1 | . | . | TGCGCCAGCAGCTTGGCCGGGTGGACAACACAAGAGACCCAGTACTTC | CASSLAGWTTQETQYF
TRBJ1-2 | TRBV19 | . | . | TGTGCCAGTAGAGAAGGGAACTATGATGGCTACACCTTC | CASREGNYDGYTF
TRBJ2-7 | TRBV15 | . | . | TGTGCCACCAGCACAGGGAGCTACGAGCAGTACTTC | CATSTGSYEQYF
TRBJ2-5 | TRBV7-2 | TRBD1 | . | TGTGCCAGCAGCTTAGATCCGACTGGGACAGGGAGGGAGACCCAGTACTTC | CASSLDPTGTGRETQYF
TRBJ1-1 | TRBV5-4 | . | . | TGTGCCAGCAGCTTGGCAGGGCGCGCTGAAGCTTTCTTT | CASSLAGRAEAFF
TRBJ2-7 | TRBV19 | . | . | TGTGCCAGTAGTATGGCCGGGGTGGAAGCCTACGAGCAGTACTTC | CASSMAGVEAYEQYF
TRBJ1-4 | TRBV5-1 | . | . | TGCGCCAGCAGCCCCGACGGGGGGGTAGAAGAAAAACTGTTTTTT | CASSPDGGVEEKLFF
TRBJ1-2 | TRBV11-3 | TRBD1 | . | TGTGCCAGCAGCGGAGGTCCGGGACAGAGTTATGGCTACACCTTC | CASSGGPGQSYGYTF
TRBJ2-3 | TRBV4-1 | . | . | TGCGCCAGCAGCCAAGGCCGGGACATCACAACAGATACGCAGTATTTT | CASSQGRDITTDTQYF
TRBJ2-5 | TRBV10-3 | TRBD1 | . | TGTGCCATCAGTGAATGGACGGTGGGGACAGGGGGCCAAGAGACCCAGTACTTC | CAISEWTVGTGGQETQYF
TRBJ2-1 | TRBV5-1 | . | . | TGCGCCACCAAACGGACCAGCAGTCCGGGGGTGAGTGAGCAGTTCTTC | CATKRTSSPGVSEQFF
TRBJ1-1 | TRBV5-5 | . | . | TGTGCCAGCAGCTTAGACACTCGGGGGGCTACTTCTGAAGCTTTCTTT | CASSLDTRGATSEAFF
TRBJ1-1 | TRBV5-1 | TRBD1 | . | TGCGCCAGCAGCTTCAGGACAGGAGACACTGAAGCTTTCTTT | CASSFRTGDTEAFF
TRBJ1-2 | TRBV7-2 | TRBD1 | . | TGTGCCAGCAGCTTAGGTCCTTCGGGACAGGGTAACTATGGCTACACCTTC | CASSLGPSGQGNYGYTF
TRBJ2-1 | TRBV7-9 | . | few | TGTGCCAGCAGCTTAGTTGGGGGCTCCTACAATGAGCAGTTCTTC | CASSLVGGSYNEQFF
TRBJ1-1 | TRBV10-3 | . | . | TGTGCCATCAGTGATTATCCGGGGGTAAACACTGAAGCTTTCTTT | CAISDYPGVNTEAFF
TRBJ2-7 | TRBV5-4 | TRBD2 | . | TGTGCCAGCAGCTTGCTAGCGGGGGGCTCCTACGAGCAGTACTTC | CASSLLAGGSYEQYF
TRBJ2-1 | TRBV28 | . | . | TGTGCCAGCAGTTTTGGGGGGCTAGCGTACAATGAGCAGTTCTTC | CASSFGGLAYNEQFF
TRBJ1-5 | TRBV28 | . | few | TGTGCCAGCAGTTCCCCAGGTCAGCCCCAGCATTTT | CASSSPGQPQHF
TRBJ2-7 | TRBV10-1 | . | . | TGCGCCAGCAGTAACACCTACGAGCAGTACTTC | CASSNTYEQYF
TRBJ2-4 | TRBV19 | TRBD2 | . | TGTGCCAGTAGTGAATCCGGGACTAGGGTGGAAAACATTCAGTACTTC | CASSESGTRVENIQYF
TRBJ1-4 | TRBV25-1 | . | . | TGTGCCAGCAGGGAGAATGAAAAACTGTTTTTT | CASRENEKLFF
TRBJ2-6 | TRBV6-1 | . | . | TGTGCCACTCAAAGGGGGAGTGGGGCCAACGTCCTGACTTTC | CATQRGSGANVLTF
TRBJ2-2 | TRBV18 | . | . | TGTGCCAGCTCACCGGCGGGGGAGCTGTTTTTT | CASSPAGELFF
TRBJ1-1 | TRBV7-2 | . | once | TGTGCCAGCAGCTCCCGACCGGGTTTGAACACTGAAGCTTTCTTT | CASSSRPGLNTEAFF
TRBJ2-5 | TRBV11-2 | . | . | TGTGCCAGCAGCTTAGACTTAAGCGGTGGAGAGACCCAGTACTTC | CASSLDLSGGETQYF
TRBJ1-1 | TRBV10-3 | TRBD1 | . | TGTGCCATCAGTGAGGGACTGGGACAGGAGAACACTGAAGCTTTCTTT | CAISEGLGQENTEAFF
TRBJ2-5 | TRBV4-3 | TRBD2 | . | TGCGCCAGCAGCCACGGGAGGGCAGAGACCCAGTACTTC | CASSHGRAETQYF
TRBJ2-7 | TRBV15 | . | . | TGTGCCACCACGACAGGAAATTCCTACGAGCAGTACTTC | CATTTGNSYEQYF
TRBJ1-3 | TRBV19 | TRBD1 | . | TGTGCCAGTAGTATAGACGGGACAGGGGGAAGAAACACCATATATTTT | CASSIDGTGGRNTIYF